This TCR beta chain was identified in a study of T cell responses to AZD1222 COVID-19 vaccine. Study-wide results and caveats: With two AZD1222 doses given, Spike-specific TCR breadth and depth both rose. White British ancestry dominated among donors, who included more females, and clonal diversity was possibly underestimated. Reportedly, nearly half the spike-specific TCRs target unmutated variant regions.

Points on this clone: Its antigen is unidentified.

Data came from immunoSEQ multiplex PCR; TCRdb stores just in-frame clones and leaves some out. This table has roughly 190,000 clones, roughly 90% appearing once. The CDR3 runs to 15 residues. The ends were cut back, 2 bases at V and 5 bases at J, with 13 bases in the middle. Germline V gene sequence: CDR1 GTSNPN, CDR2 SVGIG (reference sequence). The V call is TRBV30, the J call TRBJ1-6, with D perhaps TRBD1 (5 bases). The source was peripheral blood, collected 28 days after the second AZD1222 dose. The sequence came from an adult who received the AZD1222 COVID-19 vaccine. The CDR3 here is CAWSNLDSHNSPLHF. The CDR3 DNA follows: TGTGCCTGGAGTAACCTAGACAGCCATAATTCACCCCTCCACTTT.